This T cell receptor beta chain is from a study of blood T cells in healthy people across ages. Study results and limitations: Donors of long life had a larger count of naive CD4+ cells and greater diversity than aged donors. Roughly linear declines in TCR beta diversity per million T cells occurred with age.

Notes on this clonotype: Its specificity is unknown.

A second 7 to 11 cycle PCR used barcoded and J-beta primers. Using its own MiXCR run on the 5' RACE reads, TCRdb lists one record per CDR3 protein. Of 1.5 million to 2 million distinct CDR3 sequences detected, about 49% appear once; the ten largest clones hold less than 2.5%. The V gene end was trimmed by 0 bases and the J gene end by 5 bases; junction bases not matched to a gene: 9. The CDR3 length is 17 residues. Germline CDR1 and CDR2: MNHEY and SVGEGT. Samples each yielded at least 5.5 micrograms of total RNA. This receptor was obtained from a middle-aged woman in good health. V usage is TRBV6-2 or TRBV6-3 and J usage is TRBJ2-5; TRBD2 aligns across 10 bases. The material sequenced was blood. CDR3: CASSYSYSGGAKETQYF. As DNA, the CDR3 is TGTGCCAGCAGTTACTCGTACAGCGGGGGGGCGAAGGAGACCCAGTACTTC.